The 32 T cell receptor beta chains below were found in one sample sequenced in a study of CD8+CD57+ T cells in acquired aplastic anemia. Before being chosen for sequencing, patients had shown CD8+CD57+ cell expansion by flow cytometry. Genomic DNA provided the template from which TCR beta VDJ and CDR3 profiles were obtained. TCRdb itself ran the reads through MiXCR, one entry per CDR3 protein. The sample lists roughly 260,000 distinct CDR3 sequences, approximately 45% occurring once. Sequenced material: sorted CD4+, CD8+, or CD8+CD57+ T cells (not recorded which) from PBMCs. These receptors were collected from a human donor with aplastic anemia.

This chain uses TRBV7-9 with TRBJ2-5; 7 positions agree with TRBD2. This CDR3 contains 14 residues. Germline values: CDR1 SEHNR, CDR2 FQNEAQ (reference sequence). J was trimmed by 5 bases and V by 1 base; bases with no gene match: 4. The CDR3 protein is CASSLGAGIETQYF. In DNA, the CDR3 is TGTGCCAGCAGCTTAGGAGCGGGGATTGAGACCCAGTACTTC.

A single count supports this clonotype. V gene TRBV7-2 combines with J gene TRBJ2-3; tentatively, D is TRBD1 (5 bases). The J call may be faulty, since TRBJ1-5 better matches the DNA end. The germline V gene has CDR1 SGHTA and CDR2 FQGNSA. The CDR3 contains 15 residues. This CDR3 reads CASSFRDSNIDTQHF. In DNA form, the CDR3 reads TGTGCCAGCAGCTTCCGGGACTCAAACATAGATACGCAGCATTTT.

This clonotype is labeled medium-sized (0.01 to 0.1%). The V call is TRBV4-3, the J call TRBJ2-7; 11 positions match TRBD1. Germline trimming cut 0 bases from V and 0 bases from J; bases unmatched to any gene: 1. The CDR3 is 16 amino acids. Germline lookup yields CDR1 LGHNA and CDR2 YSLEER. CDR3 residues: CASSQDGTGGSYEQYF. CDR3 in DNA: TGCGCCAGCAGCCAAGATGGGACAGGGGGCTCCTACGAGCAGTACTTC.

This clonotype has more than one count but fewer than ten. The chain employs TRBV27 and TRBJ2-1; D perhaps matches TRBD1 (7 bases). The CDR3 has 15 residues. The germline CDR1 and CDR2 sequences are MNHEY and SMNVEV (reference sequence). Trimming shortened V by 3 bases and J by 3 bases, and 12 bases separated the two germline ends. This chain's CDR3 is CASSLAGGNYNEQFF. CDR3 nucleotide sequence: TGTGCCAGCAGTTTGGCAGGGGGGAACTACAATGAGCAGTTCTTC.

This clonotype has ten or more counts. The chain couples TRBV7-9 to TRBJ2-1; TRBD2 might be the D (5 bases). In germline, CDR1 is SEHNR, CDR2 FQNEAQ (reference sequence). The V end lost 2 bases, the J end lost 3 bases, and 11 bases lay between the germline ends. This CDR3 spans 15 amino acids. In DNA, the CDR3 is TGTGCCAGCAGCTTATCCCAGCGGAACTACAATGAGCAGTTCTTC. This sequence encodes CASSLSQRNYNEQFF.

In this sample, this clonotype turned up many times. The V and J genes are TRBV4-1 and TRBJ1-5; TRBD1 matches at 7 bases. The CDR3 length is 15 residues. Germline CDR1 is MGHRA and CDR2 is YSYEKL. The V and J ends lost 1 base and 4 bases, in that order; junction bases with no gene match: 4. The CDR3 sequence is CASSQGDRENQPQHF. CDR3 nucleotides: TGCGCCAGCAGCCAAGGAGACAGGGAAAATCAGCCCCAGCATTTT.

In this sample, this clonotype turned up once. This chain connects TRBV7-9 to TRBJ2-5; TRBD1 matches 9 bases. The CDR3 runs 16 residues. Germline V gives CDR1 SEHNR, CDR2 FQNEAQ (reference sequence). With 0 bases clipped from V and 3 bases from J, the junction kept 5 bases outside the gene matches. DNA of the CDR3: TGTGCCAGCAGCTTAGCGGGACAGGGAGGTAAAGAGACCCAGTACTTC. Amino acids: CASSLAGQGGKETQYF.

The chain carries TRBV2 and TRBJ2-7; D is possibly TRBD1 (5 bases). Germline CDR1 SNHLY, CDR2 FYNNEI. V gave up 5 bases and J gave up 0 bases, with 14 bases separating them. The CDR3 runs 15 residues. The CDR3 loop reads CASSPAVGRSYEQYF. Written as DNA, the CDR3 is TGTGCCAGCAGTCCCGCCGTGGGGCGCTCCTACGAGCAGTACTTC.

This clonotype was observed a handful of times. The chain carries TRBV24-1 and TRBJ1-5; D is ambiguous. This CDR3 region has 14 residues. Germline V lookup: CDR1 KGHDR, CDR2 SFDVKD. Between the trimmed V and J ends, which lost 0 bases and 2 bases, there was a span of 4 bases. The CDR3, as DNA: TGTGCCACCAGTGATTTGGATCGCAATCAGCCCCAGCATTTT. Translated, it gives CATSDLDRNQPQHF.

The CDR3: CASSPGPNEQYF. The CDR3 bases are TGTGCCAGCAGCCCCGGACCGAATGAGCAGTATTTT. The J gene is TRBJ2-3, the V gene TRBV7-2; D ambiguous. From germline, CDR1 is SGHTA and CDR2 FQGNSA. Trimming left V 5 bases short and J 11 bases short, with 14 bases between. This CDR3 comprises 12 residues. The whole variable domain, remainder taken from reference TRBV7-2 and TRBJ2-3, is GAGVSQSPSNKVTEKGKDVELRCDPISGHTALYWYRQSLGQGLEFLIYFQGNSAPDKSGLPSDRFSAERTGGSVSTLTIQRTQQEDSAVYLCASSPGPNEQYFGPGTRLTVL.

This chain links TRBV30 with TRBJ2-1, with 7 bases identical to TRBD1. The V segment lost 0 bases and the J segment 3 bases; nucleotides outside the gene matches: 5. This CDR3 is 15 amino acids long. Germline V CDR1 and CDR2: GTSNPN, SVGIG (reference sequence). CDR3 DNA sequence: TGTGCCTGGAGTGTACTGGCAGGGGGCTACAATGAGCAGTTCTTC. As protein: CAWSVLAGGYNEQFF. Drawing the rest from reference TRBV30 and TRBJ2-1, the complete variable domain is SQTIHQWPATLVQPVGSPLSLECTVEGTSNPNLYWYRQAAGRGLQLLFYSVGIGQISSEVPQNLSASRPQDRQFILSSKKLLLSDSGFYLCAWSVLAGGYNEQFFGPGTRLTVL.

Comments on this clonotype: A much larger clone differs by one base, so this may be a read error. The chain employs TRBV5-1 and TRBJ1-1, with a tentative D call TRBD1 (5 bases). The CDR3 totals 17 residues. Germline V gene data show CDR1 as SGHRS and CDR2 as YFSETQ. CDR3 coding DNA: TGCGCCGGCAGCTTGAAGCTCACATTAGTGGACATTGGGCAAGCTTTCTTT. The encoded protein is CAGSLKLTLVDIGQAFF.

The V gene is TRBV11-2, the J gene TRBJ1-2; TRBD1 matches at 7 bases. The CDR3 sequence is 15 residues long. V was pared by 0 bases and J by 8 bases, with 9 bases of the junction left unmatched. Germline V lookup: CDR1 SGHAT, CDR2 FQNNGV. The CDR3 sequence is CASSLDQGTAGGYTF. CDR3 DNA sequence: TGTGCCAGCAGCTTAGATCAGGGGACAGCAGGCGGCTACACCTTC.

The chain employs TRBV2 and TRBJ1-5; D might be TRBD1 (6 bases). V lost 8 bases to trimming and J lost 2 bases, with 10 bases between them. This CDR3 region has 13 residues. Per the germline V gene, CDR1 is SNHLY and CDR2 is FYNNEI. CDR3 bases: TGTGCCAGCCTACAGGGACGCAATCAGCCCCAGCATTTT. Protein: CASLQGRNQPQHF.

The chain joins TRBV27 to TRBJ2-5; possible D gene TRBD2, 6 bases. The CDR3 loop spans 14 amino acids. Germline V gene data show CDR1 as MNHEY and CDR2 as SMNVEV (reference sequence). Deletions cut 2 bases from V and 8 bases from J, with 15 bases between. CDR3 DNA: TGTGCCAGCAGTTTAGGGACTGGGGGTAAAACCCAGTACTTC. Its translation: CASSLGTGGKTQYF.

This clonotype has more than one count but fewer than ten. The CDR3, as DNA: TGTGCCAGCAGCCAAGATGGGGGACTAGCGGTTACAGATACGCAGTATTTT. This gives the protein CASSQDGGLAVTDTQYF. J is TRBJ2-3 and V is TRBV3-1; TRBD2 matches at 11 bases. The germline V gene encodes CDR1 LGHDT and CDR2 YNNKEL (reference sequence). V trimming: 0 bases; J trimming: 3 bases; junction bases outside the gene matches: 5. This CDR3 contains 17 residues.

In this sample, this clonotype turned up many times. The CDR3 spells CASSEASSEGNEQFF. CDR3 sequence (DNA): TGTGCCAGCAGTGAAGCGTCGTCTGAGGGCAATGAGCAGTTCTTC. The chain carries TRBV6-1 and TRBJ2-1, with D perhaps TRBD2 (5 bases). Trimming removed 0 bases from V and 6 bases from J, with 12 bases in between. CDR1 MNHNS and CDR2 SASEGT come from the germline V gene. The CDR3 consists of 15 residues.

This clonotype has at least ten counts. The rearrangement uses TRBV7-9 and TRBJ2-3; TRBD2 aligns across 8 bases. This CDR3 is 14 amino acids long. CDR1 and CDR2 (germline): SEHNR, FQNEAQ (reference sequence). Trimming at V came to 5 bases and at J to 6 bases, leaving 7 bases not matched to a gene. The CDR3, as DNA: TGTGCCAGCAGCCGGGAGGGCCTGGGGGATACGCAGTATTTT. Translation gives CASSREGLGDTQYF.

This clonotype was recorded at least ten times. The V call is TRBV14, the J call TRBJ1-2; D not certain. The germline gives CDR1 SGHDN, CDR2 FVKESK. The CDR3 totals 18 residues. Trimming left V 3 bases short and J 0 bases short, with 20 bases between. The CDR3 DNA sequence: TGTGCCAGCAGCCAGTTCCACCGAGCTGGGCTCCCTAACTATGGCTACACCTTC. It yields the protein CASSQFHRAGLPNYGYTF.

This clonotype has a count of ten or more. The V call is TRBV20-1, the J call TRBJ2-7, with D possibly matching TRBD2 (6 bases). The CDR3 covers 13 residues. With 5 bases removed from V and 3 bases from J, the gap between germline ends came to 14 bases. Per germline, CDR1 DFQATT and CDR2 SNEGSKA (reference sequence). The CDR3 DNA reads as TGCAGTGCTTGCGAGGTAGCGGTCTACGAGCAGTACTTC. Amino acids: CSACEVAVYEQYF.

The rearrangement uses TRBV10-2 and TRBJ1-2; 7 bases line up with TRBD1. Looked up from germline, CDR1 is WSHSY and CDR2 is SAAADI. This CDR3 has 15 residues. The J segment lost 6 bases and the V segment lost 3 bases, leaving 10 bases of the junction unmatched. The DNA of the CDR3 is TGCGCCAGCAGTGACGGGTCAGGGGGATCGGATGGCTACACCTTC. Protein: CASSDGSGGSDGYTF.

This clonotype was seen a single time. This sequence joins TRBV7-3 and TRBJ2-1, with D possibly called TRBD1 or TRBD2 (5 bases each). Germline CDR1 SGHTA, CDR2 FQGTGA. The CDR3 spans 12 residues. V gave up 4 bases and J gave up 10 bases, with 11 bases separating them. In DNA, the CDR3 is TGTGCCAGCAGCTCGCCGGGACGGGAGCAGTTCTTC. Residues: CASSSPGREQFF.

On this clonotype itself: The junction departs from germline at one end; a sequencing error may be responsible. The chain employs TRBV30 and TRBJ1-5, with 8 bases identical to TRBD1. Germline V gene lookup returns CDR1 GTSNPN and CDR2 SVGIG (reference sequence). There are 16 residues in the CDR3. The CDR3 region has the DNA TGTGCCTGGAGTGATGGGACAGGTTATAGCAATCAGCCCCAGCGTTTT. Translation gives CAWSDGTGYSNQPQRF.

The chain uses TRBV7-8 and TRBJ2-1; 9 bases map to TRBD2. The V gene end was trimmed by 5 bases and the J gene end by 12 bases; junction bases not matched to a gene: 14. Germline loops: CDR1 SGHVS, CDR2 FQNEAQ. The length of the CDR3 is 15 residues. CDR3 sequence: CASSLGAQRGARQFF. The CDR3 DNA is TGTGCCAGCAGCCTGGGGGCCCAGCGGGGGGCGCGGCAGTTCTTC.

The chain uses TRBV10-2 and TRBJ2-2, with 7 bases matching TRBD1. Germline trimming cut 4 bases from V and 6 bases from J; bases unmatched to any gene: 5. CDR3 length equals 14 residues. Germline values: CDR1 WSHSY, CDR2 SAAADI. The CDR3 nucleotides are TGCGCCAGCAGTGGGGACAGAGTGGCCGGGGAGCTGTTTTTT. This sequence encodes CASSGDRVAGELFF.

This clonotype was detected ten times or more. This chain links TRBV4-3 with TRBJ2-3; tentative D call: TRBD1 (5 bases). Germline assignment: CDR1 LGHNA and CDR2 YSLEER. Trimming cost V 4 bases and J 5 bases, with 13 bases left between them. The CDR3 is 14 residues long. CDR3: CASSREGAGDTQYF. Here the CDR3 DNA reads TGCGCCAGCAGCCGAGAAGGGGCCGGAGATACGCAGTATTTT.

The chain uses TRBV20-1 and TRBJ2-7; TRBD2 matches 12 bases. Trimming took 6 bases from V and 0 from J; bases not matched to a gene: 9. The CDR3 length is 16 residues. Germline V CDR1 and CDR2: DFQATT, SNEGSKA (reference sequence). The DNA of the CDR3 is TGCAGTGCCACCAATCCTAGCGGGGGGGCCTCCTACGAGCAGTACTTC. This codes for CSATNPSGGASYEQYF.

The chain uses TRBV2 and TRBJ2-1, with D maybe TRBD2 (5 bases). The CDR3 loop spans 15 amino acids. Deletions cut 7 bases from V and 5 bases from J, with 18 bases between. Germline loops: CDR1 SNHLY, CDR2 FYNNEI. The DNA of the CDR3 is TGTGCCAGCACACTAGACGGTCCTTTGAACAATGAGCAGTTCTTC. It encodes CASTLDGPLNNEQFF.

The table lists this clonotype with many counts. The gene calls are TRBV7-4 and TRBJ1-6; the D gene is possibly TRBD1 (6 bases). CDR1 and CDR2 (germline): SGHVT, SQSDAQ. The CDR3 is 15 residues long. Trimming stripped 5 bases from V and 7 bases from J, with 15 bases between. This chain's CDR3 is CASSHVGQGNSPLHF. CDR3 nucleotide sequence: TGTGCCAGCAGCCATGTGGGCCAGGGGAATTCACCCCTCCACTTT.

This clonotype was counted ten times or more. The gene calls are TRBV20-1 and TRBJ2-7; D possibly corresponds to TRBD1 (6 bases). From germline, CDR1 is DFQATT and CDR2 SNEGSKA (reference sequence). The V and J ends lost 6 bases and 1 base respectively, with 10 bases between them. The CDR3 is made up of 12 amino acids. CDR3 sequence: CSARTESYEQYF. The CDR3 DNA reads as TGCAGTGCGAGGACAGAATCCTACGAGCAGTACTTC.

To note about this clonotype: A much larger clonotype is one base distant, so this may be a read error. The CDR3 ends on some other residue instead of the conserved phenylalanine or tryptophan, so this is likely a read error. The V and J genes are TRBV10-2 and TRBJ1-1; 7 positions match TRBD1. V trimming: 10 bases; J trimming: 3 bases; junction bases outside the gene matches: 14. The germline V gene encodes CDR1 WSHSY and CDR2 SAAADI. This CDR3 is built from 15 residues. As DNA, the CDR3 is TGCGCCAAACCCCAGATGCAGGGGGGGTACACTGAAGCTTTCCTT. This gives the protein CAKPQMQGGYTEAFL.

V usage is TRBV20-1 and J usage is TRBJ2-5, with 9 bases identical to TRBD2. The germline gives CDR1 DFQATT, CDR2 SNEGSKA (reference sequence). This CDR3 region has 15 residues. Trimming cost V 0 bases and J 4 bases; bases outside gene matches: 6. CDR3 sequence reads: CSARDGSGGLETQYF. In DNA, the CDR3 is TGCAGTGCTAGAGATGGTAGCGGGGGCTTAGAGACCCAGTACTTC.